This T cell receptor (beta chain) was retrieved from a study of T cells in Graves' hyperthyroidism and ophthalmopathy. Overall study: Specimen type is peripheral blood, collected at initial diagnosis prior to any treatment.

V lost 5 bases to trimming and J lost 5 bases; unmatched junction nucleotides: 4. This CDR3 spans 14 amino acids. CDR1 and CDR2 from the germline V gene are MGHRA and YSYEKL. This clonotype occurred many times. From more than 9 ml of fresh peripheral blood, PBMCs were isolated. Regions amplified from RNA transcripts were the TCR beta CDR3 regions. HTBI primers were employed in a first-round RT-PCR of the TCR CDR3. TCRdb re-called the multiplex PCR reads through MiXCR, storing one row per CDR3 protein. The data hold over 250,000 distinct CDR3 sequences, with less than 30% observed a single time. V and J are TRBV4-1 and TRBJ2-2; 8 positions agree with TRBD1. The sequencing input was blood. The source of this sequence is a middle-aged man with Graves' hyperthyroidism that later progressed to Graves' ophthalmopathy. In nucleotides, the CDR3 is TGCGCCAGCAGCTTCGACAGGGGAACCGGGGAGCTGTTTTTT. Translated: CASSFDRGTGELFF.